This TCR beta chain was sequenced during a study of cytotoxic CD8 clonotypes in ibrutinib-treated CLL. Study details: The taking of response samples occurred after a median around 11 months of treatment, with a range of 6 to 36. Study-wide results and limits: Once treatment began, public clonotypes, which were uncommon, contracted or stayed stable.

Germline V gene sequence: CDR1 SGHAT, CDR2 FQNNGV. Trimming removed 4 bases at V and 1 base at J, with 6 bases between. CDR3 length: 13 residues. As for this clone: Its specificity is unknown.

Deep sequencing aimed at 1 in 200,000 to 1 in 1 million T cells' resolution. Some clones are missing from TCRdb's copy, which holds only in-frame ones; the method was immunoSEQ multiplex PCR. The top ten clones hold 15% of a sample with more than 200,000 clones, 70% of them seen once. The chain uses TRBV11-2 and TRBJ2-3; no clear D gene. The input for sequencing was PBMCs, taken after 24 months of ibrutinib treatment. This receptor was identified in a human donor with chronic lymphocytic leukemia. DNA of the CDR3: TGTGCCAGCAGCTCGGACCGCACAGATACGCAGTATTTT. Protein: CASSSDRTDTQYF.